The rows below give T cell receptor beta chains drawn from one sample of a study of T cell repertoires in cytomegalovirus infection. TCRdb reprocessed the reads via MiXCR and lists one record per CDR3 protein. The sample consists of approximately 43,000 distinct CDR3 sequences, roughly 20% of them appearing once. Which antigens these TCRs recognize remains unknown. Sequencing was done on a sample of PBMCs, sequenced either directly or after in vitro stimulation (not recorded which). These receptors all stem from a human donor in good health (CMV status not recorded). Some clones in this sample may be carry-over from other donors' samples. CDR3s include the opening cysteine and the closing phenylalanine or tryptophan. The D gene is left open where the match is weak. Clone size, where shown, is once, few, many, or a class for clones that have expanded.

TRBV7-9	-	-	TRBJ1-5	TGTGCCAGCAGCTACCGAGATCAGAATCAGCCCCAGCATTTT	CASSYRDQNQPQHF
TRBV20-1	-	-	TRBJ1-5	TGCAGTGCTAGAGATATCACGGGGTTGGAGCCCCAGCATTTT	CSARDITGLEPQHF
TRBV20-1	TRBD2	once	TRBJ2-3	TGCAGTGCTAGAAGGACTAGCATCACAGATACGCAGTATTTT	CSARRTSITDTQYF
TRBV12-3/TRBV12-4	TRBD1	many	TRBJ2-1	TGTGCCAGCAGTTTTACCCGAGTTCAGGGGGCGGACGATGAGCAGTTCTTC	CASSFTRVQGADDEQFF
TRBV4-1	-	-	TRBJ2-5	TGCGCCAGCAGCCACCCCGGGGCAGGTCCGTCCCAAGAGACCCAGTACTTC	CASSHPGAGPSQETQYF
TRBV5-1	-	-	TRBJ1-2	TGCGCCAGCAGCTTGGAATACAACTATGGCTACACCTTC	CASSLEYNYGYTF
TRBV7-2	-	many	TRBJ2-4	TGTGCCAGCAGCACCGGACTATCAAACATTCAGTACTTC	CASSTGLSNIQYF
TRBV20-1	-	-	TRBJ2-2	TGCAGTGCCGAAGGGACTAACACCGGGGAGCTGTTTTTT	CSAEGTNTGELFF
TRBV7-9	TRBD2	medium-sized	TRBJ2-1	TGTGCCAGCAGCCCGCGGGCGGGGGGGGACAATGAGCAGTTCTTC	CASSPRAGGDNEQFF
TRBV20-1	TRBD2	few	TRBJ2-7	TGCAGTGCTAGACTAGCGGGGAGACAGTACTTC	CSARLAGRQYF
TRBV6-2/TRBV6-3	-	-	TRBJ2-3	TGTGCCAGCAGTTACTACAGAGGCACAGATACGCAGTATTTT	CASSYYRGTDTQYF
TRBV28	-	-	TRBJ2-1	TGTGCCAGCAGCACAAGAGAACCGGGTGAGCAGTTCTTC	CASSTREPGEQFF
TRBV10-3	-	many	TRBJ2-2	TGTGCCATCAGTGATATTATCGGGCCGAACACCGGGGAGCTGTTTTTT	CAISDIIGPNTGELFF
TRBV6-1	-	many	TRBJ2-5	TGTGCCAGTCAGGGACTCCCCGCGCAAGAGACCCAGTACTTC	CASQGLPAQETQYF